This T cell receptor (beta chain) was observed in a study of blood T cells in healthy people across ages. Total RNA extraction produced at least 6 micrograms (per sample) for the study. A second PCR of roughly 6 to 12 cycles used a sample-barcoded 5' primer and a J-beta primer mix. Each of the cDNA molecules was tagged by a template-switch adaptor with 12 random nucleotides. TCRdb re-analysed the 5' RACE reads in MiXCR, keeping a single row per CDR3 protein. Seen here are hundreds of thousands of distinct CDR3 sequences, about 25% observed once, and the top ten hold 7.5% to 9%. This CDR3 contains 13 residues. The V gene's germline CDR1 is ENHRY and CDR2 SYGVKD. V lost 3 bases and J 9 bases, leaving 12 bases between the germline ends. The same data also went into a second study, on T cells of mothers and their children.

The chain is built from TRBV10-3 and TRBJ2-1; either TRBD1 or TRBD2 may fit D (5 bases each). This TCR derives from a boy between 10 and 17 years old in good health. The material sequenced was blood. CDR3 DNA sequence: TGTGCCATCAGTGAAGACGGGGCTGGTGAGCAGTTCTTC. It specifies CAISEDGAGEQFF.